The 22 T cell receptor beta chains reported below all come from one sample, sequenced in a study of immune evolution from preneoplasia to lung adenocarcinoma. Some clones are missing from TCRdb's copy, which holds only in-frame ones; the method was immunoSEQ multiplex PCR. The top ten clones hold 2.5% to 3% of a sample with around 15,000 clones, approximately 86% of them seen once. The sequenced sample was FFPE invasive lung adenocarcinoma tissue. The receptors originated from a person aged 65-85 years with invasive lung adenocarcinoma.

This chain uses TRBV19 with TRBJ2-3; D unresolved. V was pared by 5 bases and J by 1 base, with 10 bases between. The CDR3 totals 14 residues. CDR1 LNHDA and CDR2 SQIVND come from the germline V gene (reference sequence). CDR3 bases: TGTGCCAGTAGTCCCCGGGTTGGCACAGATACGCAGTATTTT. Translated: CASSPRVGTDTQYF.

The chain carries TRBV28 and TRBJ2-1; 12 bases map to TRBD2. The V segment lost 7 bases and the J segment 15 bases; nucleotides outside the gene matches: 7. The CDR3 spans 12 residues. Per the germline V gene, CDR1 is MDHEN and CDR2 is SYDVKM. CDR3 nucleotides: TGTGCCAGCACCACGACTAGCGGGAGAAGGTTCTTC. This encodes CASTTTSGRRFF.

V and J are TRBV30 and TRBJ1-1; 9 bases match TRBD1. The CDR3 sequence is 16 residues long. With V trimmed by 1 base and J by 1 base, 7 bases remained unmatched. Germline loops: CDR1 GTSNPN, CDR2 SVGIG (reference sequence). The CDR3 bases are TGTGCCTGGAGTGGGGGACAGGGAAAGTCGAACACTGAAGCTTTCTTT. This sequence encodes CAWSGGQGKSNTEAFF.

The V gene is TRBV7-9, the J gene TRBJ2-3; D might be TRBD1 or TRBD2, each matching 5 bases. Deletions cut 6 bases from V and 4 bases from J, with 14 bases between. There are 14 residues in the CDR3. Germline V lookup: CDR1 SEHNR, CDR2 FQNEAQ (reference sequence). The CDR3: CASSLGLGADTQYF. CDR3 bases: TGTGCCAGCAGTTTGGGCTTGGGGGCAGATACGCAGTATTTT.

The V and J genes are TRBV6-6 and TRBJ1-4; weak D call: TRBD1 (5 bases). The length of the CDR3 is 15 residues. The ends were cut back, 7 bases at V and 10 bases at J, with 22 bases in the middle. Looked up from germline, CDR1 is MNHNY and CDR2 is SVGAGI (reference sequence). CDR3 sequence reads: CASTPTTGRKGKLFF. In DNA form, the CDR3 reads TGTGCCAGCACTCCAACCACAGGACGGAAGGGAAAACTGTTTTTT.

CDR3 DNA: TGTGCCAGCAGCGTAGTAAACAGGGGGCGGGATACGCAGTATTTT. Protein sequence: CASSVVNRGRDTQYF. The chain links TRBV9 to TRBJ2-3, with 9 bases identical to TRBD1. In germline, CDR1 is SGDLS, CDR2 YYNGEE. The CDR3 has 15 amino acids. The V segment lost 0 bases and the J segment 6 bases; nucleotides outside the gene matches: 5.

This clone has only a few counts. The chain links TRBV9 to TRBJ2-5, with D uncertain. Trimming left V 6 bases short and J 1 base short, with 13 bases between. CDR3 length: 14 amino acids. Germline V CDR1 and CDR2: SGDLS, YYNGEE. CDR3: CASNPAGAQETQYF. In nucleotides, the CDR3 is TGTGCCAGCAACCCCGCTGGAGCCCAAGAGACCCAGTACTTC.

The rearrangement uses TRBV7-9 and TRBJ2-7; tentative D call: TRBD2 (6 bases). There are 14 residues in the CDR3. Germline values: CDR1 SEHNR, CDR2 FQNEAQ (reference sequence). Trimming removed 4 bases at V and 4 bases at J, with 14 bases between. CDR3 in DNA: TGTGCCAGCAGCTCCCGGGACTCGGGTTACGAGCAGTACTTC. Translation: CASSSRDSGYEQYF.

This chain connects TRBV5-6 to TRBJ1-5; D ambiguous. V shed 3 bases and J shed 2 bases, with 12 bases lying between them. Germline V lookup: CDR1 SGHDT, CDR2 YYEEEE. This CDR3 spans 15 amino acids. CDR3 protein: CASSWGSIGNQPQHF. For the CDR3, the DNA is TGTGCCAGCAGCTGGGGATCTATTGGCAATCAGCCCCAGCATTTT.

This clone has just one count. The chain couples TRBV30 to TRBJ1-4; D remains ambiguous. Trimming took off 4 bases at V and 4 bases at J, with 10 bases between the two ends. The germline V gene has CDR1 GTSNPN and CDR2 SVGIG (reference sequence). This CDR3 is built from 13 residues. This CDR3 is CAWMEAGNEKLFF. The CDR3 bases are TGTGCCTGGATGGAGGCCGGTAATGAAAAACTGTTTTTT.

The rearrangement joins TRBV5-1 to TRBJ1-2, with D possibly TRBD1 on 6 matching bases. There are 13 residues in the CDR3. Trimming took 3 bases from V and 8 from J, leaving 14 bases between them. From germline, CDR1 is SGHRS and CDR2 YFSETQ. The CDR3 spells CASSSTGSLGYTF. The CDR3 nucleotides read TGCGCCAGCAGCTCAACAGGGTCCCTGGGCTACACCTTC.

This clone has just one count. The CDR3 DNA reads TGTGCCAGCAGAGCTTTGGGCGAGCAGTACTTC. Amino acids: CASRALGEQYF. The chain recombines TRBV6-5 with TRBJ2-7; D uncertain. Germline V gene lookup returns CDR1 MNHEY and CDR2 SVGAGI. This CDR3 has 11 amino acids. The V gene lost 6 bases and the J gene lost 6 bases, with 9 bases spanning the gap.

This clone has a single count. CDR3 sequence reads: CSSANNEQFF. The CDR3 DNA reads TGCAGCTCGGCGAACAATGAGCAGTTCTTC. The chain recombines TRBV29-1 with TRBJ2-1; no firm D call. Trimming stripped 8 bases from V and 5 bases from J, with 7 bases between. Germline V gene data show CDR1 as SQVTM and CDR2 as ANQGSEA. The CDR3 has 10 residues.

The rearrangement joins TRBV7-2 to TRBJ1-2; TRBD1 agrees at 9 bases. The CDR3 spans 13 residues. Unmatched junction bases numbered 2, after V lost 5 bases and J lost 4 bases. Germline V CDR1 and CDR2: SGHTA, FQGNSA. CDR3 amino acids: CASSPGQGYGYTF. The CDR3 nucleotides are TGTGCCAGCAGCCCGGGACAGGGCTATGGCTACACCTTC.

This clone was detected only a few times. The V and J genes are TRBV5-4 and TRBJ1-2; D gene ambiguous. Per the germline V gene, CDR1 is SGHNT and CDR2 is YYREEE (reference sequence). Between the trimmed V and J ends, which lost 4 bases and 4 bases, there was a span of 11 bases. There are 13 residues in the CDR3. The CDR3 loop reads CASSPGRFYGYTF. CDR3 DNA: TGTGCCAGCAGCCCGGGAAGATTCTATGGCTACACCTTC.

This chain connects TRBV30 to TRBJ1-3; D not certain. This CDR3 contains 16 residues. The V gene lost 2 bases and the J gene lost 0 bases, with 14 bases spanning the gap. The germline CDR1 and CDR2 sequences are GTSNPN and SVGIG (reference sequence). The chain's CDR3 is CAWSPVSRTSGNTIYF. The CDR3, as DNA: TGTGCCTGGAGTCCGGTCAGCCGAACCTCTGGAAACACCATATATTTT.

The V gene is TRBV6-6, the J gene TRBJ2-1, with TRBD2 matching 8 bases. Germline CDR1 is MNHNY and CDR2 is SVGAGI (reference sequence). The length of the CDR3 is 16 residues. J gave up 4 bases and V 0 bases, and 5 bases lay outside the gene matches. The CDR3 DNA reads TGTGCCAGCAGTTACTCTCTCGGGGGGGCTTACAATGAGCAGTTCTTC. Its translation: CASSYSLGGAYNEQFF.

V usage is TRBV7-9 and J usage is TRBJ2-5; D not certain. This CDR3 is 12 amino acids long. Trimming shortened V by 5 bases and J by 7 bases, and 11 bases separated the two germline ends. CDR1 is SEHNR and CDR2 is FQNEAQ in the germline V gene (reference sequence). The CDR3 DNA follows: TGTGCCAGCAGCATCAACTTTGGGACCCAGTACTTC. It is translated as CASSINFGTQYF.

The chain links TRBV11-2 to TRBJ2-7; possible D gene TRBD1, 6 bases. The V gene lost 4 bases and the J gene lost 5 bases, with 12 bases spanning the gap. Per germline, CDR1 SGHAT and CDR2 FQNNGV. There are 13 residues in the CDR3. The CDR3 DNA reads as TGTGCCAGCAGCTCCGACAGGATCGACGAGCAGTACTTC. This translates into CASSSDRIDEQYF. Using reference TRBV11-2 and TRBJ2-7 for the parts outside the CDR3, the full variable domain is EAGVAQSPRYKIIEKRQSVAFWCNPISGHATLYWYQQILGQGPKLLIQFQNNGVVDDSQLPKDRFSAERLKGVDSTLKIQPAKLEDSAVYLCASSSDRIDEQYFGPGTRLTVT.

This rearrangement joins TRBV25-1 to TRBJ1-4; D is undetermined. V lost 6 bases and J lost 8, with 19 bases in between. The CDR3 runs to 15 residues. Germline CDR1 MGHDK, CDR2 SYGVNS. The CDR3 nucleotides read TGTGCCAGCAGCCACCGGACCGGCGAGGGAGAAAAACTGTTTTTT. As protein: CASSHRTGEGEKLFF. The variable domain in full, completed from reference TRBV25-1 and TRBJ1-4, reads EADIYQTPRYLVIGTGKKITLECSQTMGHDKMYWYQQDPGMELHLIHYSYGVNSTEKGDLSSESTVSRIRTEHFPLTLESARPSHTSQYLCASSHRTGEGEKLFFGSGTQLSVL.

The J gene is TRBJ1-4, the V gene TRBV27, with D unresolved. This CDR3 spans 13 amino acids. The ends were cut back, 5 bases at V and 5 bases at J, with 9 bases in the middle. Germline V gene lookup returns CDR1 MNHEY and CDR2 SMNVEV (reference sequence). CDR3: CASSITRNEKLFF. CDR3 in DNA: TGTGCCAGCAGTATTACGAGGAATGAAAAACTGTTTTTT.

The chain recombines TRBV6-6 with TRBJ2-7; D could derive from TRBD1 or TRBD2 (5 bases each). This CDR3 has 14 amino acids. Trimming removed 5 bases from V and 0 bases from J, with 11 bases in between. From germline, CDR1 is MNHNY and CDR2 SVGAGI (reference sequence). CDR3 protein: CASSRGGSSYEQYF. DNA for the CDR3: TGTGCCAGCAGTCGGGGCGGTAGCTCCTACGAGCAGTACTTC.